Sequencing of this T cell receptor beta chain was carried out in a study of blood T cells in healthy people across ages. V lost 4 bases and J 7 bases, leaving 13 bases between the germline ends. Germline lookup yields CDR1 LGHDT and CDR2 YNNKEL (reference sequence). The CDR3 covers 14 residues. A J-beta primer mix and a sample-barcoded 5' primer were used in a second PCR of roughly 6 to 11 cycles. Via MiXCR, TCRdb re-called the 5' RACE reads, giving one row per CDR3 protein. Among some 800,000 distinct CDR3 sequences, just under 25% were seen once, and the ten largest hold approximately 4%. These sequences were also reported in another study, on T cells of mothers and their children.

Sequenced sample: blood. The clonotype comes from a boy under 18 in good health. The J gene is TRBJ2-2, the V gene TRBV3-1; D may be TRBD2 (6 bases). The CDR3, as DNA: TGTGCCAGCAGCCCTGAGGAGGGATTCGGGGAGCTGTTTTTT. It translates to CASSPEEGFGELFF.